This T cell receptor beta chain was documented in a study of T cells in localized non-small cell lung cancer. Points on this clone: The target antigen is unknown.

CDR3 length: 15 amino acids. V was clipped by 4 bases and J by 5 bases; unmatched bases: 11. Germline CDR1 reads SQVTM; CDR2 reads ANQGSEA. TCRdb's table, derived via immunoSEQ multiplex PCR, lists solely in-frame clones and lacks some. This table has more than 20,000 clones, approximately 87% appearing once. Study-level results: A denser population of T cells in blood accompanied longer overall survival. Of the tissues analyzed, uninvolved adjacent lung showed maximal T cell clonality, greater than tumor. Heterogeneity cannot be ruled out, as sequencing used one tumor region only.

The rearrangement joins TRBV29-1 to TRBJ1-2, with TRBD1 matching 9 bases. The source material was PBMCs, sampled before any cancer treatment. The sequence derives from a woman aged 40-69 years with stage II squamous cell lung carcinoma. The CDR3 sequence is CSVADRQGVVYGYTF. CDR3 coding DNA: TGCAGCGTTGCGGACCGACAGGGGGTGGTTTATGGCTACACCTTC.